This T cell receptor (beta chain) is from a study of T cell responses to AZD1222 COVID-19 vaccine. Study outcomes and limitations: In the spike-specific TCR repertoire, nearly half reportedly target unmutated variant regions.

Of note for this clone: Its target is unknown.

Sequencing used immunoSEQ multiplex PCR; TCRdb keeps in-frame clones, though not all of them. This table has roughly 70,000 clones, 85% appearing once. V dropped 4 bases and J dropped 8; count of bases not matched to a gene: 11. The germline gives CDR1 SQVTM, CDR2 ANQGSEA. The CDR3 is made up of 14 amino acids. The sequence came from an adult in good health. Sequencing used peripheral blood, obtained on day 0 of AZD1222 vaccination. The V and J genes are TRBV29-1 and TRBJ1-2, with TRBD1 identical over 9 bases. CDR3 nucleotide sequence: TGCAGCGTTGGTCCCCGGGACAGGGTCTACGGCTACACCTTC. Translating gives CSVGPRDRVYGYTF.